A selection of T cell receptor beta chains follows, all from one sample in a study of breast tumors, draining lymph nodes, adjacent tissues. TCRdb reanalysed the multiplex PCR reads using MiXCR and keeps one entry per CDR3 protein. The data contain just over 30,000 distinct CDR3 sequences, approximately 57% of them singletons. Sample: breast tumor tissue. These receptors were obtained from a female donor with breast cancer. Some clones in this sample may be carry-over from other donors' samples. CDR3s include the opening cysteine and the closing phenylalanine or tryptophan. A D gene is named only where the DNA matches it firmly. Expanded clones get a size class; other rows say once, few or many, or leave the size out.

once	TRBV10-2	TRBJ2-5	TRBD2	17	CASSSGRLAGDGETQYF	TGCGCCAGCAGTAGTGGGAGACTAGCGGGAGATGGAGAGACCCAGTACTTC
many	TRBV29-1	TRBJ1-3	.	15	CSVGDAGLLGNTIYF	TGCAGCGTTGGGGACGCGGGACTACTAGGAAACACCATATATTTT
.	TRBV4-1	TRBJ2-1	.	16	CASSQEFYGTYNEQFF	TGCGCCAGCAGCCAAGAATTCTACGGTACCTACAATGAGCAGTTCTTC
.	TRBV19	TRBJ2-2	.	14	CASSIDTDSGELFF	TGTGCCAGTAGTATAGACACGGATAGCGGGGAGCTGTTTTTT
many	TRBV27	TRBJ1-5	TRBD1	17	CASSTFDRGRSNQPQHF	TGTGCCAGCAGTACTTTTGACAGGGGGCGAAGCAATCAGCCCCAGCATTTT
.	TRBV13	TRBJ2-1	.	15	CASSSSTGLGNEQFF	TGTGCCAGCAGTTCTAGCACGGGACTGGGAAATGAGCAGTTCTTC
.	TRBV29-1	TRBJ1-2	.	13	CSVEDLGLRGHTF	TGCAGCGTTGAAGATTTGGGATTACGAGGCCACACTTTC
.	TRBV28	TRBJ2-7	TRBD1	13	CASSFDRAHEQYF	TGTGCCAGCAGTTTCGACAGGGCTCACGAGCAGTACTTC
.	TRBV9	TRBJ2-3	TRBD1	14	CASSIGQAEDTQYF	TGTGCCAGCAGCATTGGACAGGCTGAAGATACGCAGTATTTT
.	TRBV11-2	TRBJ2-7	.	14	CASSLAGRAHEQYF	TGTGCCAGCAGCTTAGCGGGACGGGCCCACGAGCAGTACTTC
once	TRBV9	TRBJ1-1	.	13	CASSVGDAAEAFF	TGTGCCAGCAGCGTAGGGGACGCCGCTGAAGCTTTCTTT
once	TRBV5-1	TRBJ2-3	TRBD1	13	CASRQGATDTQYF	TGCGCCAGTAGACAGGGGGCGACAGATACGCAGTATTTT
many	TRBV6-1	TRBJ2-2	.	15	CASSEFGQFTGELFF	TGTGCCAGCAGTGAATTCGGACAGTTCACCGGGGAGCTGTTTTTT
.	TRBV19	TRBJ2-7	.	15	CASSTAGGRGYEQYF	TGTGCCAGTAGTACCGCCGGCGGGCGAGGTTACGAGCAGTACTTC
.	TRBV9	TRBJ2-3	.	18	CASSVATGVTGSGDTQYF	TGTGCCAGCAGCGTAGCTACGGGGGTGACAGGGTCAGGGGATACGCAGTATTTT
.	TRBV7-8	TRBJ2-7	TRBD2	14	CASSLDLGEGEQYF	TGTGCCAGCAGCTTAGACCTCGGGGAGGGCGAGCAGTACTTC
.	TRBV2	TRBJ1-2	.	13	CASSGSAFYGYTF	TGTGCCAGCAGTGGATCCGCATTCTATGGCTACACCTTC
.	TRBV29-1	TRBJ2-5	.	11	CSVGISKTQYF	TGCAGCGTTGGGATTTCAAAGACCCAGTACTTC
.	TRBV6-5	TRBJ2-7	.	13	CASGRSSSYEQYF	TGTGCCAGCGGCAGGTCTAGCTCCTACGAGCAGTACTTC
.	TRBV24-1	TRBJ2-3	TRBD2	13	CATSDPSGGTQYF	TGTGCCACCAGTGACCCGTCGGGAGGTACGCAGTATTTT
few	TRBV2	TRBJ2-7	TRBD1	14	CASSEDRGSYEQYF	TGTGCCAGCAGCGAAGACAGGGGCTCCTACGAGCAGTACTTC
many	TRBV7-3	TRBJ2-2	.	15	CASSAPAAGSGELFF	TGTGCCAGCAGCGCACCGGCGGCCGGGTCCGGGGAGCTGTTTTTT
.	TRBV7-9	TRBJ1-2	.	16	CASSLLSSSVPYGYTF	TGTGCCAGCAGCTTACTGAGTTCGTCGGTCCCTTATGGCTACACCTTC
.	TRBV24-1	TRBJ1-2	.	13	CATSDQLWGGYTF	TGTGCCACCAGTGACCAGCTTTGGGGAGGCTACACCTTC
.	TRBV6-5	TRBJ2-1	.	13	CASSYFKRDEQFF	TGTGCCAGCAGTTATTTTAAGCGCGATGAGCAGTTCTTC
.	TRBV7-9	TRBJ1-3	TRBD1	16	CASSVGTGLSGSTIYF	TGTGCCAGCAGCGTCGGGACAGGTCTCTCTGGAAGCACCATATATTTT
many	TRBV30	TRBJ2-2	TRBD1	14	CAWSVGRGTGELFF	TGTGCCTGGAGTGTCGGCAGGGGGACCGGGGAGCTGTTTTTT
.	TRBV20-1	TRBJ1-5	TRBD1	14	CSARFGTGYQPQHF	TGCAGTGCTAGATTCGGGACAGGTTATCAGCCCCAGCATTTT
.	TRBV19	TRBJ1-2	.	15	CASSIRGGGVPGYTF	TGTGCCAGTAGTATACGTGGGGGCGGGGTCCCTGGCTACACCTTC
.	TRBV7-2	TRBJ1-2	.	15	CASSPPSQRTYGYTF	TGTGCCAGCAGCCCACCTTCTCAAAGGACCTATGGCTACACCTTC
.	TRBV29-1	TRBJ1-2	.	14	CSVGGSQAPYGYTF	TGCAGCGTTGGGGGATCACAGGCACCCTATGGCTACACCTTC
.	TRBV7-2	TRBJ2-3	TRBD2	18	CASSPNRRLAGVADTQYF	TGTGCCAGCAGCCCGAATCGGCGGCTAGCGGGAGTTGCAGATACGCAGTATTTT
many	TRBV3-1	TRBJ2-5	.	15	CASSQDVGGGETQYF	TGTGCCAGCAGCCAAGATGTGGGAGGTGGGGAGACCCAGTACTTC
large	TRBV12-3/TRBV12-4	TRBJ2-5	TRBD2	16	CASSLGRGVNWETQYF	TGTGCCAGCAGTTTAGGACGGGGGGTTAATTGGGAGACCCAGTACTTC
medium-sized	TRBV7-8	TRBJ2-7	.	14	CASSLGGGSGEQYF	TGTGCCAGCAGCTTAGGTGGGGGGTCAGGCGAGCAGTACTTC
.	TRBV15	TRBJ1-5	.	15	CATSREGHSNQPQHF	TGTGCCACCAGCAGAGAGGGACATAGCAATCAGCCCCAGCATTTT
.	TRBV20-1	TRBJ2-1	.	14	CSAIGSGKYNEQFF	TGCAGTGCTATCGGGAGTGGGAAATACAATGAGCAGTTCTTC
few	TRBV7-2	TRBJ1-4	.	14	CASSLKTGNEKLFF	TGTGCCAGCAGCTTAAAGACGGGGAATGAAAAACTGTTTTTT
once	TRBV18	TRBJ1-2	.	13	CASSPEQEGGYTF	TGTGCCAGCTCACCAGAACAGGAGGGCGGCTACACCTTC
few	TRBV6-6	TRBJ2-1	TRBD2	19	CASSQGETRLAGVYNEQFF	TGTGCCAGCAGTCAAGGGGAGACCCGCCTAGCGGGAGTTTACAATGAGCAGTTCTTC
.	TRBV7-9	TRBJ2-7	.	12	CASSFQGAEQYF	TGTGCCAGCAGTTTCCAAGGAGCCGAGCAGTACTTC
.	TRBV10-2	TRBJ1-4	.	22	CASIALETDTGGGHDLNEKLFF	TGCGCCAGCATTGCGCTAGAGACGGACACTGGCGGGGGACACGACCTTAATGAAAAACTGTTTTTT
many	TRBV3-1	TRBJ1-2	.	12	CASSQDRRGYTF	TGTGCCAGCAGCCAAGATCGTCGGGGCTACACCTTC
many	TRBV6-2/TRBV6-3	TRBJ1-5	.	13	CASRQDSHQPQHF	TGTGCCAGCAGGCAGGACAGCCACCAGCCCCAGCATTTT
few	TRBV5-6	TRBJ2-7	TRBD2	13	CASSEGLAGEQYF	TGTGCCAGCAGCGAGGGACTAGCGGGCGAGCAGTACTTC
.	TRBV9	TRBJ2-2	.	16	CASSVDSGVFSGELFF	TGTGCCAGCAGCGTCGACTCGGGGGTCTTTAGCGGGGAGCTGTTTTTT
.	TRBV7-2	TRBJ2-7	.	13	CASSFQGFYEQYF	TGTGCCAGCAGTTTTCAGGGGTTCTACGAGCAGTACTTC
.	TRBV5-1	TRBJ1-1	.	13	CASSFWGNTEAFF	TGCGCCAGCAGCTTCTGGGGGAACACTGAAGCTTTCTTT
many	TRBV28	TRBJ2-7	TRBD2	23	CASSLPDGVYRDPGLAGSYEQYF	TGTGCCAGCAGTTTACCTGACGGGGTTTACAGAGATCCGGGACTAGCGGGCTCCTACGAGCAGTACTTC
.	TRBV6-5	TRBJ2-1	TRBD2	16	CASSYSGLAPNNEQFF	TGTGCCAGCAGTTACTCGGGACTAGCCCCCAACAATGAGCAGTTCTTC
many	TRBV6-5	TRBJ2-3	TRBD2	15	CASRAWRGGEDTQYF	TGTGCCAGCAGGGCCTGGCGGGGGGGGGAAGATACGCAGTATTTT
.	TRBV7-2	TRBJ2-7	TRBD1	15	CASSSRTGSSREQYF	TGTGCCAGCAGCTCGAGGACAGGATCCTCCCGCGAGCAGTACTTC
.	TRBV2	TRBJ2-5	.	13	CASSDIIRETQYF	TGTGCCAGCAGTGATATTATTCGTGAGACCCAGTACTTC